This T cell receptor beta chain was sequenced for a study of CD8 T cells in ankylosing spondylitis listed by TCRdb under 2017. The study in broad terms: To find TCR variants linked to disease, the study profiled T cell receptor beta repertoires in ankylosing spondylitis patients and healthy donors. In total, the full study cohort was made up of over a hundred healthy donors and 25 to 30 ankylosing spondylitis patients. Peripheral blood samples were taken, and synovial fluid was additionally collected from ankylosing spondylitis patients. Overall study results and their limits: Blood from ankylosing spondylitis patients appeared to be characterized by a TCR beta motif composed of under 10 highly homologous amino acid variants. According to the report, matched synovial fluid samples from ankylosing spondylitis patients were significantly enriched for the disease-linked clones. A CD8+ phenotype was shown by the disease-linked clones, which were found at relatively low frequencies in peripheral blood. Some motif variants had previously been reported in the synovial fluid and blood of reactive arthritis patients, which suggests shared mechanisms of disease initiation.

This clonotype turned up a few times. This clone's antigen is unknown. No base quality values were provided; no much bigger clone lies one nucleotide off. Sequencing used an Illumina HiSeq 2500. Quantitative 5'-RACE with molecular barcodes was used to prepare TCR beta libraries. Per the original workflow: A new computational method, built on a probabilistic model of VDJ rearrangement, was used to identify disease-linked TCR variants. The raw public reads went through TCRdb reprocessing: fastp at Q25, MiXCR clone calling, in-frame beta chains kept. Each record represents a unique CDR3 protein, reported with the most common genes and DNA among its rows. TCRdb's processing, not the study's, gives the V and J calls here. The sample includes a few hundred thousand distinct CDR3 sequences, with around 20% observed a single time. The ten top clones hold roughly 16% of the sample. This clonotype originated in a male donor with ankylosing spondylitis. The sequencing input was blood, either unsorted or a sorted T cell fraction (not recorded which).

The sequenced DNA: TGTGCCAGCTCACTTCCCCCGGGGTCCACAGATACGCAGTATTTT. The resulting protein is CASSLPPGSTDTQYF. The rearranged chain carries TRBV18 and TRBJ2-3; perhaps TRBD2 is the D gene, with 5 bases matching. CDR1 and CDR2 were assigned from the germline V gene as KGHSH and LQKENI. The CDR3 holds 15 amino acids from the cysteine to the phenylalanine. Solely the CDR3 DNA is kept, with 45 bases framed from the first base. The germline ends are 13 bases apart after V is trimmed by 4 bases and J by 2 bases.